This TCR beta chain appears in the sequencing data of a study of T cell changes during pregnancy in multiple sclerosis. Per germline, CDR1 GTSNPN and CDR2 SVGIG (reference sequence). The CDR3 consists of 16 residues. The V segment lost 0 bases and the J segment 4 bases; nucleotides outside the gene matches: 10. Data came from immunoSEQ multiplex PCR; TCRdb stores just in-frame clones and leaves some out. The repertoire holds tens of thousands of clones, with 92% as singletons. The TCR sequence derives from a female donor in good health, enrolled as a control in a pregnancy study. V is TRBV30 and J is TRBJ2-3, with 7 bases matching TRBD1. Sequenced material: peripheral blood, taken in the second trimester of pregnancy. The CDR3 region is CAWSVQGREFADTQYF. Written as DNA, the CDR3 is TGTGCCTGGAGTGTACAGGGGCGAGAGTTCGCAGATACGCAGTATTTT.